A selection of T cell receptor beta chains follows, all from one sample in a study of T cell responses to AZD1222 COVID-19 vaccine. The repertoire was sequenced with immunoSEQ multiplex PCR; TCRdb's copy has only in-frame clones and lacks some. The sample consists of 89,000 or so clones, approximately 90% of them appearing once. The input for sequencing was peripheral blood, taken 28 days after the second AZD1222 dose. All receptors derive from an adult who received the AZD1222 COVID-19 vaccine. CDR3s include the opening cysteine and the closing phenylalanine or tryptophan. D genes are given only for firm matches. Only some rows state a clone size, as once, few, many or a class for expanded clones.

>NA|NA|TRBV2|TRBJ1-1
TGTGCCAGCAGTTTCGGTTCGGACACTGAAGCTTTCTTT
CASSFGSDTEAFF
>NA|NA|TRBV12-3/TRBV12-4|TRBJ1-2
TGTGCCAGCACCTATTACAGGGCTGGCTACACCTTC
CASTYYRAGYTF
>TRBD2|NA|TRBV18|TRBJ2-1
TGTGCCAGCTCACCAGGCACTAGCGGGAGGTATGGTGAGCAGTTCTTC
CASSPGTSGRYGEQFF
>NA|NA|TRBV6-6|TRBJ2-1
TGTGCCAGCAGTTACGAATTGAGCTCCTACAATGAGCAGTTCTTC
CASSYELSSYNEQFF
>NA|once|TRBV6-2/TRBV6-3|TRBJ1-2
TGTGCCAGCAGTCGGCCGGCATATGGCTACACCTTC
CASSRPAYGYTF
>NA|NA|TRBV30|TRBJ2-3
TGTGCCTGGACGCAGGGACCCAACACAGATACGCAGTATTTT
CAWTQGPNTDTQYF
>NA|NA|TRBV9|TRBJ1-6
TGTGCCAGCAGCGTATCCAAGGACAGCTCCTATAATTCACCCCTCCACTTT
CASSVSKDSSYNSPLHF
>NA|NA|TRBV5-1|TRBJ2-7
TGCGCCAGCCGGGCCCCAGGAATGGCCTACGAGCAGTACTTC
CASRAPGMAYEQYF
>NA|NA|TRBV24-1|TRBJ2-7
TGTGCCACCAGTGACCCCCGGGACAATCGCTACGAGCAGTACTTC
CATSDPRDNRYEQYF
>TRBD1|NA|TRBV11-3|TRBJ2-1
TGTGCCAGCAGCCGGGACAGTTACAATGAGCAGTTCTTC
CASSRDSYNEQFF
>NA|NA|TRBV6-2/TRBV6-3|TRBJ2-7
TGTGCCAGCAGTTACGGACAATACGAGCAGTACTTC
CASSYGQYEQYF
>TRBD2|NA|TRBV6-9|TRBJ2-5
TGTGCCAGCAGTCCGACTAGCGGGATTTGGAAGGTACCTCAAGAGACCCAGTACTTC
CASSPTSGIWKVPQETQYF
>TRBD1|NA|TRBV7-2|TRBJ2-7
TGTGCCAGCAGCTTAGTGGCGCTGACAGGGACCTACGAGCAGTACTTC
CASSLVALTGTYEQYF
>NA|NA|TRBV7-9|TRBJ2-2
TGTGCCAGCAGCCCATCCACCGGGGAGCTGTTTTTT
CASSPSTGELFF
>NA|NA|TRBV21-1|TRBJ2-2
TGTGCCAGCAGACCTCATTTAGGGGACACCGGGGAGCTGTTTTTT
CASRPHLGDTGELFF
>TRBD1|few|TRBV5-6|TRBJ1-2
TGTGCCAGCAGCTTGTCCCTTCAGGGGGATGGCTACACCTTC
CASSLSLQGDGYTF
>NA|NA|TRBV9|TRBJ2-7
TGTGCCAGCAGCGTAGCGGGAGTGGCCTACGAGCAGTACTTC
CASSVAGVAYEQYF
>TRBD1|NA|TRBV7-2|TRBJ1-1
TGTGCCAGCAGCTCCGACAGGGGACGAACTGAAGCTTTCTTT
CASSSDRGRTEAFF
>TRBD1|once|TRBV7-8|TRBJ1-5
TGTGCCAGCAGCCCGGACAGGGGGATCGTGAGCAATCAGCCCCAGCATTTT
CASSPDRGIVSNQPQHF
>TRBD1|NA|TRBV2|TRBJ2-2
TGTGCCAGCAGTGGAGAAGGGACAGGGGTGAACACCGGGGAGCTGTTTTTT
CASSGEGTGVNTGELFF
>TRBD1|NA|TRBV18|TRBJ1-2
TGTGCCAGCTCACCACCCGGGACAGGGTTTCGGTATGGCTACACCTTC
CASSPPGTGFRYGYTF
>TRBD2|NA|TRBV5-4|TRBJ2-7
TGTGCCAGCAGCTCCGGACTAGCCCTTTCTTACGAGCAGTACTTC
CASSSGLALSYEQYF
>TRBD2|NA|TRBV19|TRBJ2-7
TGTGCCAGTAGTGCCGCCGGGGTAGCGGGAAGGTCCTACGAGCAGTACTTC
CASSAAGVAGRSYEQYF
>NA|NA|TRBV25-1|TRBJ1-2
TGTGCCAGCAGTGAATCCTCCACAGGGAAGGATGGCTACACCTTC
CASSESSTGKDGYTF
>NA|NA|TRBV5-3|TRBJ2-7
TGTGCCAGAAGCTGCCATGGGCAGTACTTC
CARSCHGQYF
>NA|NA|TRBV27|TRBJ2-5
TGTGCCAGCAGTGGACTCTACAAAGAGACCCAGTACTTC
CASSGLYKETQYF
>TRBD1|NA|TRBV28|TRBJ2-5
TGTGCCAGCAGTCTATCGGGACAGGGGGTCGAGACCCAGTACTTC
CASSLSGQGVETQYF
>TRBD1|NA|TRBV15|TRBJ2-6
TGTGCCACCAGCAGGGGGGACAGCTCTACGGGGGCCAACGTCCTGACTTTC
CATSRGDSSTGANVLTF
>NA|once|TRBV2|TRBJ1-3
TGTGCCAGCAGAACCGGACTCTTCTCTGGAAACACCATATATTTT
CASRTGLFSGNTIYF
>TRBD2|NA|TRBV11-3|TRBJ2-3
TGTGCCAGCTCACTAGCGGGCCGCACAGATACGCAGTATTTT
CASSLAGRTDTQYF
>NA|NA|TRBV19|TRBJ2-7
TGTGTCAGTAGTATAGATCTATCCCGGTACGAGCAGTACTTC
CVSSIDLSRYEQYF
>NA|NA|TRBV9|TRBJ2-2
TGTGCCAGCAGCGTAGACCCGGTGCAGGTGGTTTACACCGGGGAGCTGTTTTTT
CASSVDPVQVVYTGELFF
>TRBD1|NA|TRBV28|TRBJ1-4
TGTGCCAGCACCCCTCCAGGGGGTAATGAAAAACTGTTTTTT
CASTPPGGNEKLFF
>NA|few|TRBV6-6|TRBJ1-3
TGTGCCAGCAGGGCATCGTCCGGAAACACCATATATTTT
CASRASSGNTIYF
>TRBD1|NA|TRBV6-5|TRBJ1-4
TGTGCCAGCAGTTACAGGGGGCGCGTTGAAAAACTGTTTTTT
CASSYRGRVEKLFF
>NA|NA|TRBV7-6|TRBJ2-5
TGTGCCAGCAGCTTATGGGTATCACAGAGCTACCAAGAGACCCAGTACTTC
CASSLWVSQSYQETQYF
>TRBD1|NA|TRBV11-2|TRBJ1-1
TGTGCCAGCAGCTTAAACAGGGGGCCGAGGCCTGAAGCTTTCTTT
CASSLNRGPRPEAFF